A single sample is the source of the 20 T cell receptor beta chains below, sequenced in a study of monozygotic twins with inflammatory bowel disease. One entry per CDR3 protein, without DNA, is what TCRdb gives after re-calling the 5' RACE reads. The sample shows 300,000 to 450,000 distinct CDR3 sequences, and 2.6% sits with its ten largest clones. The sample taken for sequencing was blood. These receptors came from a human donor with ulcerative colitis or Crohn's disease, or a healthy co-twin of an affected twin (not recorded which).

The chain employs TRBV9 and TRBJ1-6; with no DNA, the TCRdb D assignment of TRBD1 cannot be verified. Per the germline V gene, CDR1 is SGDLS and CDR2 is YYNGEE. CDR3 length: 15 amino acids. The CDR3: CASSVVGTGNSPLHF.

The J gene is TRBJ2-1, the V gene TRBV7-2; the D call from TCRdb, TRBD2, cannot be confirmed without DNA. Germline assignment: CDR1 SGHTA and CDR2 FQGNSA. The CDR3 is 16 residues long. The CDR3: CASSFSGTSGGGGQFF.

The gene calls are TRBV5-1 and TRBJ2-3; the TCRdb D gene call, TRBD1, has no DNA to confirm it. Germline lookup yields CDR1 SGHRS and CDR2 YFSETQ. The CDR3 runs to 16 residues. This CDR3 reads CASSLAGTWSTDTQYF.

V is TRBV6-2 or TRBV6-3 and J is TRBJ2-1; TCRdb names TRBD1, which stays unverified in the absence of DNA. The germline V gene has CDR1 MNHEY and CDR2 SVGEGT. The CDR3 is made up of 14 amino acids. CDR3 loop: CASTQGGTYNEQFF.

V usage is TRBV12-3 or TRBV12-4 and J usage is TRBJ2-3; TCRdb selects TRBD2, and the lack of DNA leaves this call unchecked. The CDR3 is made up of 17 amino acids. CDR3 loop: CASSLLASGASTDTQYF.

The J gene is TRBJ2-1, the V gene TRBV5-1; the TCRdb D gene call, TRBD1, has no DNA to confirm it. The germline CDR1 and CDR2 sequences are SGHRS and YFSETQ. The CDR3 length is 17 residues. The CDR3: CASSLGSIGALSNEQFF. Complete variable domain (other parts from reference TRBV5-1 and TRBJ2-1): KAGVTQTPRYLIKTRGQQVTLSCSPISGHRSVSWYQQTPGQGLQFLFEYFSETQRNKGNFPGRFSGRQFSNSRSEMNVSTLELGDSALYLCASSLGSIGALSNEQFFGPGTRLTVL.

The chain recombines TRBV7-9 with TRBJ2-2; the TCRdb call, TRBD1, lacks DNA for checking. Germline V gene lookup returns CDR1 SEHNR and CDR2 FQNEAQ (reference sequence). The CDR3 loop spans 17 amino acids. CDR3 residues: CASSLSPWTENTGELFF.

The chain combines TRBV5-1 with TRBJ2-1; the D gene TCRdb calls, TRBD2, cannot be checked with no DNA. This CDR3 spans 18 amino acids. Germline loops: CDR1 SGHRS, CDR2 YFSETQ. The CDR3 loop reads CASSRGLAGVSSYNEQFF.

The rearrangement joins TRBV29-1 to TRBJ2-6. The germline V gene encodes CDR1 SQVTM and CDR2 ANQGSEA. The CDR3 extends over 12 amino acids. The CDR3 here is CSVDSGANVLTF.

This chain joins TRBV24-1 and TRBJ2-1; TCRdb's D call, TRBD2, is unchecked because there is no DNA. Germline V CDR1 and CDR2: KGHDR, SFDVKD. The CDR3 sequence is 17 residues long. CDR3 protein: CATSDGPTSGALFEQFF.

The chain has TRBV24-1 and TRBJ2-2; TCRdb lists TRBD1, though no DNA is available to test this call. CDR3 length: 18 amino acids. From germline, CDR1 is KGHDR and CDR2 SFDVKD. This CDR3 reads CATSAFLGQGPNSGELFF.

The chain couples TRBV29-1 to TRBJ2-2; TCRdb lists TRBD2, though no DNA is available to test this call. Germline V CDR1 and CDR2: SQVTM, ANQGSEA. This CDR3 has 16 amino acids. CDR3 residues: CSGSFGDGPNTGELFF.

The CDR3 loop is CASIVTAGDPYNEQFF. This chain connects TRBV6-5 to TRBJ2-1; TCRdb names TRBD1, which stays unverified in the absence of DNA. The length of the CDR3 is 16 residues. Germline loops: CDR1 MNHEY, CDR2 SVGAGI.

This chain connects TRBV20-1 to TRBJ2-5; TCRdb calls TRBD1, which cannot be checked without DNA. The CDR3 extends over 14 amino acids. From germline, CDR1 is DFQATT and CDR2 SNEGSKA (reference sequence). This chain's CDR3 is CSASGTGEKETQYF.

This chain links TRBV12-3 or TRBV12-4 with TRBJ1-2; TCRdb names TRBD1, which stays unverified in the absence of DNA. This CDR3 has 13 residues. The CDR3: CASSADRVKGYTF.

The rearrangement links TRBV4-1 to TRBJ1-4; TCRdb indicates TRBD1, and absent DNA this call remains unverified. The germline V gene encodes CDR1 MGHRA and CDR2 YSYEKL. The CDR3 covers 17 residues. This CDR3 is CASSQVYAGAEGEKLFF.

J is TRBJ1-5 and V is TRBV5-1; lacking DNA, the TRBD1 call made by TCRdb goes unchecked. The germline V gene encodes CDR1 SGHRS and CDR2 YFSETQ. The length of the CDR3 is 14 residues. The CDR3 sequence: CASSLSGGNQPQHF. The variable domain in full, completed from reference TRBV5-1 and TRBJ1-5, reads KAGVTQTPRYLIKTRGQQVTLSCSPISGHRSVSWYQQTPGQGLQFLFEYFSETQRNKGNFPGRFSGRQFSNSRSEMNVSTLELGDSALYLCASSLSGGNQPQHFGDGTRLSIL.

The V and J genes are TRBV20-1 and TRBJ2-4. Looked up from germline, CDR1 is DFQATT and CDR2 is SNEGSKA (reference sequence). The CDR3 contains 14 residues. CDR3 amino acids: CSARSDLAKNIQYF.

V is TRBV20-1 and J is TRBJ1-4. CDR3 length equals 12 residues. Germline V gene sequence: CDR1 DFQATT, CDR2 SNEGSKA (reference sequence). The CDR3 loop is CSASVTDEKLFF.

V usage is TRBV3-1 and J usage is TRBJ2-5; TCRdb gives TRBD2 as the D gene, but with no DNA this cannot be confirmed. There are 19 residues in the CDR3. CDR1 is LGHDT, CDR2 YNNKEL, per germline (reference sequence). CDR3 in amino acids: CASSQETPLSGGIQETQYF.